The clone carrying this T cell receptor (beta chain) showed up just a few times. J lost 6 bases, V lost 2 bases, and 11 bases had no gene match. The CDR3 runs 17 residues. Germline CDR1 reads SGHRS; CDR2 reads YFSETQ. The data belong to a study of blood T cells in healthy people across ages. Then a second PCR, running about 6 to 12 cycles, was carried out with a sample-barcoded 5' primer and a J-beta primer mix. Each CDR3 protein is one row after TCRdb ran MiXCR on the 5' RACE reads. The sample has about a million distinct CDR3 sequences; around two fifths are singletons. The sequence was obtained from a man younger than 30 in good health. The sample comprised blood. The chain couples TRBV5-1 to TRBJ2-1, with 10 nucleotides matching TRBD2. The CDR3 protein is CASSFRASGGWGNEQFF. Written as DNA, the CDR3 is TGCGCCAGCAGCTTTCGGGCTAGCGGGGGTTGGGGCAATGAGCAGTTCTTC.